The rows below give T cell receptor beta chains drawn from one sample of a study of control samples from healthy donors and cancer patients. Produced via immunoSEQ multiplex PCR; TCRdb's table is partial and in-frame only. The sample lists roughly 400,000 clones; 90% were seen once. Sequenced material: PBMCs. Receptors originate from a middle-aged man with head and neck cancer. The CDR3 runs from the conserved cysteine through the conserved F or W. The D gene is left open where the match is weak. A row's size may be missing; if present it is once, few, many or a size class.

CASSLMADYNSPLHF,TGTGCCAGCAGCTTGATGGCCGATTATAATTCACCCCTCCACTTT,NA,TRBV7-9,TRBJ1-6,NA
CASSRDTNYGYTF,TGTGCCAGCAGTCGGGACACTAACTATGGCTACACCTTC,NA,TRBV12-3/TRBV12-4,TRBJ1-2,NA
CASKVRPTSGELFF,TGTGCCAGCAAAGTCCGACCGACGTCCGGGGAGCTGTTTTTT,NA,TRBV6-5,TRBJ2-2,NA
CASSLLPKNTGELFF,TGTGCCAGCAGCTTACTCCCCAAGAACACCGGGGAGCTGTTTTTT,NA,TRBV7-9,TRBJ2-2,NA
CASSQRAPWEQYF,TGTGCCAGCAGTCAAAGGGCTCCGTGGGAGCAGTACTTC,NA,TRBV28,TRBJ2-7,NA
CASSRHISYEQYF,TGCGCCAGCAGCAGACATATCTCCTACGAGCAGTACTTC,few,TRBV10-1,TRBJ2-7,NA
CAWDPSGPTDTQYF,TGTGCCTGGGACCCTAGCGGGCCCACAGATACGCAGTATTTT,NA,TRBV30,TRBJ2-3,TRBD2
CASSPTGSYGYTF,TGTGCCAGCAGTCCTACCGGGAGCTATGGCTACACCTTC,NA,TRBV12-3/TRBV12-4,TRBJ1-2,NA
CASSQILSTDTQYF,TGCGCCAGCAGCCAAATACTCAGCACAGATACGCAGTATTTT,NA,TRBV4-1,TRBJ2-3,NA
CASSQGQGPNQPQHF,TGTGCCAGCAGCCAAGGACAGGGCCCCAATCAGCCCCAGCATTTT,NA,TRBV7-2,TRBJ1-5,TRBD1
CASSRTSGGLTDTQYF,TGTGCCAGCTCACGGACTAGCGGGGGCCTCACAGATACGCAGTATTTT,NA,TRBV18,TRBJ2-3,TRBD2
CASMVRLNTEAFF,TGTGCCAGCATGGTCAGACTGAACACTGAAGCTTTCTTT,NA,TRBV6-5,TRBJ1-1,NA